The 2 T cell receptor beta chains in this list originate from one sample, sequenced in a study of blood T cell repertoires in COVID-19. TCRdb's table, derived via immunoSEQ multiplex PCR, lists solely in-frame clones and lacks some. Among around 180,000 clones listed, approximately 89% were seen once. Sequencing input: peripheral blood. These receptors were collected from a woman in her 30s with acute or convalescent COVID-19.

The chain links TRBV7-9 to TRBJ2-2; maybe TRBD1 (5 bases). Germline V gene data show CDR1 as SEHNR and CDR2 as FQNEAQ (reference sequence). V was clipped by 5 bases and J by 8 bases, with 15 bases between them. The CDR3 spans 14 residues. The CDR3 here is CASSQGSPGGELFF. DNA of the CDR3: TGTGCCAGCAGCCAAGGGTCCCCAGGGGGGGAGCTGTTTTTT.

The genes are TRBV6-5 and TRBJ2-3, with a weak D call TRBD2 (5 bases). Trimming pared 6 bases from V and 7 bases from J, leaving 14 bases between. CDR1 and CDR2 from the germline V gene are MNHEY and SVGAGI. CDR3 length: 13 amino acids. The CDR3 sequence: CASRTGILNTQYF. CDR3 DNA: TGTGCCAGCAGAACGGGGATTCTGAATACGCAGTATTTT.